This TCR beta chain was identified during a study of cytotoxic CD8 clonotypes in ibrutinib-treated CLL. Trimming took 5 bases from V and 3 from J, leaving 11 bases between them. This CDR3 region has 13 residues. Germline V gene sequence: CDR1 KGHSH, CDR2 LQKENI. Repertoires were generated with immunoSEQ multiplex PCR, while TCRdb's copy carries only in-frame clones and drops some. The repertoire has about 120,000 clones, more than 55% of them found once; the top ten carry roughly 35%. Source: PBMCs, taken after 24 months of ibrutinib treatment. The chain joins TRBV18 to TRBJ2-7, with D possibly matching TRBD1 (7 bases). This sequence was found in a human donor with chronic lymphocytic leukemia. CDR3 sequence reads: CASSRQGGYEQYF. The CDR3 DNA reads TGTGCCAGCTCAAGACAGGGAGGCTACGAGCAGTACTTC.